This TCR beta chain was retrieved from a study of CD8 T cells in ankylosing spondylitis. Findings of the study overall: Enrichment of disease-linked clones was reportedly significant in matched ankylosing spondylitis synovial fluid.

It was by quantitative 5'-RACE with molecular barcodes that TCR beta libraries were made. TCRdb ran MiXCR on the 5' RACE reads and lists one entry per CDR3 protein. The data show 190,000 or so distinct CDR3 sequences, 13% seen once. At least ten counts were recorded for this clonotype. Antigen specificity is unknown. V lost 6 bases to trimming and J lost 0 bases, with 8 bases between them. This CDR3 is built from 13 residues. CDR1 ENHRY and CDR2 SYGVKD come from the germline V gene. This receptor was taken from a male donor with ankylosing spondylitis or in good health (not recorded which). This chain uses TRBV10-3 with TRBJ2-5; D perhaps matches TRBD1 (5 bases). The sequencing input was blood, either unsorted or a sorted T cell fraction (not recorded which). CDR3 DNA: TGTGCCATCAGGACAGACCACCAAGAGACCCAGTACTTC. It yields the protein CAIRTDHQETQYF.